The source of this TCR beta chain is a study of T cell responses to AZD1222 COVID-19 vaccine. As for the study in general: Combined were second doses at about 4 or about 12 weeks.

As concerns this clone: What it binds is unknown.

Looked up from germline, CDR1 is LNHNV and CDR2 is YYDKDF (reference sequence). The CDR3 extends over 13 amino acids. V lost 3 bases, J lost 8 bases, and 13 bases lay in between. Assay: immunoSEQ multiplex PCR; the TCRdb copy retains only in-frame clones and omits some. The sample lists roughly 80,000 clones; about 90% were seen once. Broader study findings: Repertoires were collected only later (after the peak T cell response had occurred). Clonal diversity was possibly underestimated; the donors were predominantly white British and more often female. Rises in breadth and depth of Spike-specific TCRs came after two AZD1222 doses.

This chain connects TRBV15 to TRBJ1-1; D is unresolved. The receptor was derived from an adult in good health. Sequenced material: peripheral blood, taken on day 0 of AZD1222 vaccination. The DNA for the CDR3 is TGTGCCACCAGCAGGCCCGACAAGAGCGAAGCTTTCTTT. Amino acids: CATSRPDKSEAFF.